The clone carrying this TCR beta chain was detected only once. Its target is not known. This entry is derived from a study of cytomegalovirus exposure and HLA in healthy donors. PCR used 60 Vbeta primers and 13 Jbeta primers. Profiling relied on immunoSEQ multiplex PCR, and the TCRdb table lists in-frame clones only, not all of them. The sample holds roughly 170,000 clones, 75% to 90% seen once. Study observations and caveats: In a later analysis, a missense DCLRE1C variant was linked to TCR beta V- and J-gene trimming. In vitro checks showed that a few CMV-associated chains really do target CMV antigens. Per a later analysis, HLA-associated TCR beta chains showed more clonal expansion than other, equally common TCR beta chains.

This CDR3 is 14 amino acids long. V lost 4 bases and J lost 5; bases outside the gene matches: 8. Germline values: CDR1 SGHKS, CDR2 YYEKEE (reference sequence). The sequencing sample was made of PBMCs. The J gene is TRBJ2-5, the V gene TRBV5-5, with TRBD2 identical over 7 bases. This sequence originates from a man between 25 and 39 years old in good health and CMV-seropositive. The DNA for the CDR3 is TGTGCCAGCAGCCGGATGGGAGGGGCGGAGACCCAGTACTTC. Translating it yields CASSRMGGAETQYF.